This T cell receptor (beta chain) was recovered during a study of identical twins. TCRdb analysed the 5' RACE reads with MiXCR anew, one entry per CDR3 protein. The sample shows roughly 710,000 distinct CDR3 sequences, 5.5% to 7.5% of them seen only once. CDR3 length: 16 residues. The V gene's germline CDR1 is SNHLY and CDR2 FYNNEI. J gave up 13 bases and V 6 bases, and 19 bases lay outside the gene matches. Sequencing used naive T cells sorted from blood. This clonotype originated in a man in his late teens or twenties in good health. J is TRBJ2-1 and V is TRBV2; 9 bases line up with TRBD2. The CDR3 is CASSSREGRLAGLQFF. The CDR3 DNA follows: TGTGCCAGCAGCTCTAGAGAGGGCCGTCTAGCGGGGTTACAGTTCTTC. The whole variable domain, filled in from reference TRBV2 and TRBJ2-1, reads EPEVTQTPSHQVTQMGQEVILRCVPISNHLYFYWYRQILGQKVEFLVSFYNNEISEKSEIFDDQFSVERPDGSNFTLKIRSTKLEDSAMYFCASSSREGRLAGLQFFGPGTRLTVL.